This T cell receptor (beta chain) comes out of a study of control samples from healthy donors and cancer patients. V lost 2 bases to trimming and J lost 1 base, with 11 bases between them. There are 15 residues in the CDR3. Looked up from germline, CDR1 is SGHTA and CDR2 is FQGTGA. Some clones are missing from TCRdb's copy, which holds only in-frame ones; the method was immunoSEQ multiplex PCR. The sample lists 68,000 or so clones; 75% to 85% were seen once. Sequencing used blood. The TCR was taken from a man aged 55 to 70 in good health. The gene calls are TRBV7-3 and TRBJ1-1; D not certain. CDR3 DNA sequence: TGTGCCAGCAGCTTATCGCGGACTCAGAACACTGAAGCTTTCTTT. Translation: CASSLSRTQNTEAFF. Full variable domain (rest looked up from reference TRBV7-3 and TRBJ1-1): GAGVSQTPSNKVTEKGKYVELRCDPISGHTALYWYRQSLGQGPEFLIYFQGTGAADDSGLPNDRFFAVRPEGSVSTLKIQRTERGDSAVYLCASSLSRTQNTEAFFGQGTRLTVV.